This T cell receptor beta chain is drawn from a study of blood T cell repertoires in COVID-19. The overall study: Nucleic acid was either cDNA or gDNA, and it came from T cells, B-cell-depleted T cells, or PBMCs.

Assay used: immunoSEQ multiplex PCR; TCRdb lists only in-frame clones, some missing. The table has 200,000 to 250,000 clones, about four fifths seen once. Looked up from germline, CDR1 is SGHRS and CDR2 is YFSETQ. The length of the CDR3 is 13 residues. Deletions cut 3 bases from V and 5 bases from J, with 10 bases between. Material: peripheral blood. The chain joins TRBV5-1 to TRBJ2-3; D is undetermined. This receptor was obtained from a man of 80 years or more with acute or convalescent COVID-19. The CDR3 bases are TGCGCCAGCAGCTCAAACTACCGAGATACGCAGTATTTT. It encodes CASSSNYRDTQYF.